One and the same sample provided the 10 T cell receptor beta chains below, sequenced in a study of post-analysis software for immune sequencing data. Regarding the study as a whole: Patients used a few TRBV segments, including TRBV5-6, TRBV5-1 and TRBV20-1, more often than controls.

These receptors' targets are unknown. The TCR beta cDNA libraries carried unique molecular identifiers. TCRdb re-derived calls from the PCR reads in MiXCR, one entry per CDR3 protein. Here the sample spans approximately 460,000 distinct CDR3 sequences, 45% being singletons. Sequencing used blood. Receptors were obtained from a girl aged 5 to 17 with multiple sclerosis.

J is TRBJ2-2 and V is TRBV5-5; D perhaps matches TRBD2 (5 bases). CDR3 length: 14 residues. Trimming left V 0 bases short and J 6 bases short, with 9 bases between. Germline assignment: CDR1 SGHKS and CDR2 YYEKEE (reference sequence). CDR3 sequence reads: CASSLVGMAGELFF. In DNA form, the CDR3 reads TGTGCCAGCAGCTTGGTCGGGATGGCCGGGGAGCTGTTTTTT.

The V and J genes are TRBV6-5 and TRBJ2-5; D unclear. There are 14 residues in the CDR3. CDR1 and CDR2 (germline): MNHEY, SVGAGI. Trimming removed 0 bases at V and 5 bases at J, with 10 bases between. CDR3 sequence: CASSYSRFSETQYF. Written as DNA, the CDR3 is TGTGCCAGCAGTTACTCGAGATTCTCGGAGACCCAGTACTTC.

This clonotype occurred a few times. This chain joins TRBV5-4 and TRBJ2-5, with 11 bases matching TRBD2. The V segment lost 3 bases and the J segment 5 bases; nucleotides outside the gene matches: 9. Germline V gene sequence: CDR1 SGHNT, CDR2 YYREEE (reference sequence). CDR3 size: 16 residues. CDR3 sequence: CASSSGTSGEMETQYF. CDR3 coding DNA: TGTGCCAGCAGCTCTGGGACTAGCGGCGAGATGGAGACCCAGTACTTC.

The chain recombines TRBV27 with TRBJ2-7; D assignment may be TRBD1 or TRBD2 (5 bases each). V was shortened by 2 bases and J by 0 bases, with 11 bases between the two germline ends. This CDR3 is built from 15 residues. Germline V gene sequence: CDR1 MNHEY, CDR2 SMNVEV (reference sequence). The CDR3 reads CASSLRGASSYEQYF. CDR3 in DNA: TGTGCCAGCAGTTTAAGGGGAGCGAGCTCCTACGAGCAGTACTTC.

The V gene is TRBV5-1, the J gene TRBJ2-3; no definite D call. Germline assignment: CDR1 SGHRS and CDR2 YFSETQ. V gave up 5 bases and J gave up 2 bases, with 12 bases separating them. The CDR3 has 14 residues. This chain's CDR3 is CASSGFRNTDTQYF. The CDR3 DNA reads as TGCGCCAGCAGTGGTTTCAGAAACACAGATACGCAGTATTTT. The whole variable domain, remainder taken from reference TRBV5-1 and TRBJ2-3, is KAGVTQTPRYLIKTRGQQVTLSCSPISGHRSVSWYQQTPGQGLQFLFEYFSETQRNKGNFPGRFSGRQFSNSRSEMNVSTLELGDSALYLCASSGFRNTDTQYFGPGTRLTVL.

This chain joins TRBV10-2 and TRBJ1-1, with 7 bases matching TRBD1. The junction had 4 bases not matched to a gene; V was cut back by 4 bases and J by 5 bases. Per the germline V gene, CDR1 is WSHSY and CDR2 is SAAADI. The CDR3 has 13 residues. This CDR3 reads CASSADRVTEAFF. In nucleotides, the CDR3 is TGCGCCAGCAGTGCTGACAGGGTAACTGAAGCTTTCTTT.

The table lists this clonotype with a few counts. The chain couples TRBV6-5 to TRBJ2-4, with 9 bases identical to TRBD1. The DNA end favors TRBJ2-7, so the J call may be wrong. The CDR3 has 15 residues. Germline V gene sequence: CDR1 MNHEY, CDR2 SVGAGI. CDR3: CASSRGQGEACEQYF. CDR3 DNA: TGTGCCAGCAGTAGGGGACAGGGCGAAGCCTGCGAGCAGTACTTC.

This clonotype showed up just a few times. As DNA, the CDR3 is TGCAGCGTTGAACTAGGGACCATGAACACTGAAGCTTTCTTT. This codes for CSVELGTMNTEAFF. The genes are TRBV29-1 and TRBJ1-1; tentatively, D is TRBD1 (5 bases). This CDR3 is built from 14 residues. Germline assignment: CDR1 SQVTM and CDR2 ANQGSEA. V lost 2 bases and J lost 0, with 10 bases in between. The entire variable domain, with the rest obtained from reference TRBV29-1 and TRBJ1-1, is as follows: SAVISQKPSRDICQRGTSLTIQCQVDSQVTMMFWYRQQPGQSLTLIATANQGSEATYESGFVIDKFPISRPNLTFSTLTVSNMSPEDSSIYLCSVELGTMNTEAFFGQGTRLTVV.

J is TRBJ1-2 and V is TRBV13; no firm D call. V was clipped by 2 bases and J by 4 bases, with 11 bases between them. This CDR3 is built from 14 residues. The germline V gene has CDR1 PRHDT and CDR2 FYEKMQ (reference sequence). CDR3 DNA: TGTGCCAGCAGCTTAAACTTGGGCGCCTATGGCTACACCTTC. Its protein product is CASSLNLGAYGYTF.

This sequence joins TRBV2 and TRBJ2-3, with D perhaps TRBD1 or TRBD2 (5 bases each). With 4 bases removed from V and 1 base from J, the gap between germline ends came to 12 bases. From germline, CDR1 is SNHLY and CDR2 FYNNEI. The CDR3 runs 15 residues. The chain's CDR3 is CASSGGTRGTDTQYF. For the CDR3, the DNA is TGTGCCAGCAGTGGGGGGACCAGGGGCACAGATACGCAGTATTTT.